Shown below are 23 T cell receptor beta chains from a single sample sequenced in a study of T cells after yellow fever vaccination (dated by TCRdb to between 2018 and 2020). Per the publication, the treatment or condition label means: live attenuated yellow fever vaccine strain. Libraries were made using 5' RACE. Sequencing was carried out with an Illumina HiSeq 2500. The public reads were run again by TCRdb, first through fastp at Q25 and then through MiXCR, and only productive beta chains were kept. Entries are consolidated by CDR3 protein sequence, retaining the most common genes and DNA. The sample table contains 320,000 or so distinct CDR3 sequences; only one count was recorded for about 7.8% of them. 17% of the sample comes from the top ten. The sequenced sample was PBMCs, obtained about 41 days after the first yellow fever vaccination. All receptors derive from a man between 18 and 29 years old who received the YFV17D yellow fever vaccine.

This clonotype showed up many times. J is TRBJ2-3 and V is TRBV5-7, with D possibly matching TRBD2 (5 bases). TRBV5-7 belongs to the ORF category, with a function that is uncertain. With 0 bases removed from V and 1 base from J, the gap between germline ends came to 18 bases. CDR3 length: 18 residues. CDR3 in amino acids: CASSLGPPEDWGTDTQYF. The CDR3, as DNA: TGTGCCAGCAGCTTGGGTCCCCCCGAGGACTGGGGCACAGATACGCAGTATTTT.

The V gene is TRBV9, the J gene TRBJ2-5; 10 bases agree with TRBD2. V lost 2 bases to trimming and J lost 1 base; unmatched junction nucleotides: 5. Germline-derived CDR1 and CDR2 are SGDLS and YYNGEE. The CDR3 extends over 16 amino acids. As DNA, the CDR3 is TGTGCCAGCAGCGTGGGGAGCGGGGGGGCCCAAGAGACCCAGTACTTC. This codes for CASSVGSGGAQETQYF.

This clonotype was seen many times. The CDR3 nucleotides are TGTGCCAGCAGCCCGACACCTCTAAGCACAGATACGCAGTATTTT. Translation: CASSPTPLSTDTQYF. The V and J genes are TRBV11-2 and TRBJ2-3; D unresolved. CDR1 is SGHAT, CDR2 FQNNGV, per germline. V was shortened by 5 bases and J by 0 bases, with 12 bases between the two germline ends. The CDR3 spans 15 residues.

This clonotype was counted many times. This chain joins TRBV7-2 and TRBJ2-1; D is uncertain. Trimming removed 2 bases at V and 4 bases at J, with 9 bases between. Germline CDR1 and CDR2: SGHTA and FQGNSA. CDR3 size: 14 residues. CDR3 loop: CASSLSGPYNEQFF. CDR3 coding DNA: TGTGCCAGCAGCTTAAGTGGCCCTTACAATGAGCAGTTCTTC.

In this sample, this clonotype turned up many times. V usage is TRBV7-9 and J usage is TRBJ2-2, with D uncertain. V lost 7 bases and J lost 2, with 17 bases in between. Germline assignment: CDR1 SEHNR and CDR2 FQNEAQ (reference sequence). The CDR3 has 16 residues. The CDR3 region has the DNA TGTGCCAGCACCCTACAGCAGTACCTCAACACCGGGGAGCTGTTTTTT. Protein product: CASTLQQYLNTGELFF.

This clonotype has a count of ten or more. The chain uses TRBV4-1 and TRBJ2-5; D remains unclear. V was pared by 0 bases and J by 2 bases, with 7 bases between. The CDR3 spans 14 residues. Germline V gives CDR1 MGHRA, CDR2 YSYEKL. The CDR3: CASSQEGLQETQYF. The DNA of the CDR3 is TGCGCCAGCAGCCAAGAAGGTCTACAAGAGACCCAGTACTTC.

In DNA form, the CDR3 reads TGTGCCAGCAGTTACGGGGACGGGGGCACTGAAGCTTTCTTT. Translating it yields CASSYGDGGTEAFF. The chain links TRBV6-2 or TRBV6-3 to TRBJ1-1; possible D gene TRBD1, 5 bases. Trimming took off 2 bases at V and 4 bases at J, with 11 bases between the two ends. This CDR3 spans 14 amino acids. Germline CDR1 and CDR2: MNHEY and SVGEGT.

V usage is TRBV7-9 and J usage is TRBJ2-2; D remains unclear. The CDR3 length is 14 residues. Germline V gene lookup returns CDR1 SEHNR and CDR2 FQNEAQ (reference sequence). V was trimmed by 5 bases and J by 6 bases, leaving 13 bases between them. The DNA of the CDR3 is TGTGCCAGCAGCCCGGGTCTTTCGGCCGGGGAGCTGTTTTTT. The encoded protein is CASSPGLSAGELFF.

The chain couples TRBV7-2 to TRBJ2-1; D is unclear. CDR1 and CDR2 from the germline V gene are SGHTA and FQGNSA. The CDR3 runs to 14 residues. V was clipped by 0 bases and J by 10 bases, with 13 bases between them. The CDR3 DNA sequence: TGTGCCAGCAGCTTAGCTTGGGCCCTAGGGGAGCAGTTCTTC. Protein: CASSLAWALGEQFF. Full variable domain (missing parts from reference TRBV7-2 and TRBJ2-1): GAGVSQSPSNKVTEKGKDVELRCDPISGHTALYWYRQSLGQGLEFLIYFQGNSAPDKSGLPSDRFSAERTGGSVSTLTIQRTQQEDSAVYLCASSLAWALGEQFFGPGTRLTVL.

This clonotype was seen ten or more times. V and J are TRBV7-2 and TRBJ2-1; no clear D gene. V was trimmed by 5 bases and J by 7 bases, leaving 15 bases between them. This CDR3 has 14 amino acids. Germline CDR1 reads SGHTA; CDR2 reads FQGNSA. The CDR3 nucleotides are TGTGCCAGCAGCCGGACCCTGGCCGTAAATGAGCAGTTCTTC. Translating gives CASSRTLAVNEQFF.

The chain combines TRBV4-2 with TRBJ2-2, with D tentatively TRBD1 (6 bases). The V and J ends lost 4 bases and 4 bases respectively, with 13 bases between them. The germline V gene has CDR1 LGHNA and CDR2 YNFKEQ. CDR3 length equals 15 residues. CDR3 residues: CASSLTGVLTGELFF. In nucleotides, the CDR3 is TGTGCCAGCAGCCTGACAGGAGTCCTCACCGGGGAGCTGTTTTTT.

This clonotype came up a few times. This chain's CDR3 is CASSLAPGGSQPQHF. In DNA form, the CDR3 reads TGTGCCAGCAGCTTAGCTCCAGGGGGCTCTCAGCCCCAGCATTTT. The chain is built from TRBV7-8 and TRBJ1-5; the match to TRBD1 covers 8 bases. V lost 0 bases and J lost 6; bases outside the gene matches: 4. CDR3 length: 15 residues. Germline CDR1 and CDR2: SGHVS and FQNEAQ.

The chain combines TRBV25-1 with TRBJ1-4, with TRBD1 as a possible D gene (6 bases). There are 14 residues in the CDR3. The V gene's germline CDR1 is MGHDK and CDR2 SYGVNS. V lost 7 bases and J 0 bases, leaving 9 bases between the germline ends. CDR3 sequence reads: CASTDRTTNEKLFF. The CDR3, as DNA: TGTGCCAGCACTGACAGGACAACTAATGAAAAACTGTTTTTT.

The chain recombines TRBV20-1 with TRBJ2-5; the D call may be TRBD1 or TRBD2 (5 bases each). The CDR3 length is 15 residues. CDR1 and CDR2 from the germline V gene are DFQATT and SNEGSKA (reference sequence). V was cut by 6 bases and J by 1 base, with 18 bases left in between. The DNA of the CDR3 is TGCAGTGCCCAAAACCCGAGGGGAACCCAAGAGACCCAGTACTTC. Translated, it gives CSAQNPRGTQETQYF.

The chain couples TRBV20-1 to TRBJ2-1; 7 nucleotides align to TRBD2. The germline CDR1 and CDR2 sequences are DFQATT and SNEGSKA (reference sequence). The V and J ends lost 0 bases and 6 bases, in that order; junction bases with no gene match: 5. The CDR3 is 14 residues long. The DNA for the CDR3 is TGCAGTGCTAGAGATTTGGGGGGGAGCAATGAGCAGTTCTTC. It yields the protein CSARDLGGSNEQFF.

The chain has TRBV24-1 and TRBJ2-3, with 10 bases fitting TRBD1. This CDR3 region has 13 residues. Germline assignment: CDR1 KGHDR and CDR2 SFDVKD. J gave up 7 bases and V 7 bases, and 4 bases lay outside the gene matches. Here the CDR3 DNA reads TGTGCCACCAGAGGGACAGGGGCAAATACGCAGTATTTT. Its translation is CATRGTGANTQYF.

The V gene is TRBV10-3, the J gene TRBJ1-2, with 10 bases lining up with TRBD1. Per germline, CDR1 ENHRY and CDR2 SYGVKD. The CDR3 has 14 residues. J gave up 5 bases and V 6 bases, and 6 bases lay outside the gene matches. In nucleotides, the CDR3 is TGTGCCATCAGGCGACAGGGGGCGAAGTATGGCTACACCTTC. This codes for CAIRRQGAKYGYTF.

The chain recombines TRBV19 with TRBJ2-5; the D is unclear. The CDR3 runs to 16 residues. Per germline, CDR1 LNHDA and CDR2 SQIVND (reference sequence). The germline V and J ends were trimmed by 0 bases and 2 bases, with 13 bases remaining between them. The CDR3 is CASSIDLVTLQETQYF. The CDR3 region has the DNA TGTGCCAGTAGTATAGATCTGGTCACCCTTCAAGAGACCCAGTACTTC.

Only a few counts were recorded for this clonotype. The V and J genes are TRBV7-6 and TRBJ2-1, with 12 positions matching TRBD2. The J segment lost 7 bases and the V segment lost 5 bases, leaving 9 bases of the junction unmatched. CDR1 and CDR2 from the germline V gene are SGHVS and FNYEAQ. CDR3 size: 16 residues. As DNA, the CDR3 is TGTGCCAGCAGCCGAACGACTAGCGGGGGAGCTAATGAGCAGTTCTTC. Protein: CASSRTTSGGANEQFF.

The genes are TRBV7-2 and TRBJ1-4, with 10 positions matching TRBD1. Trimming cost V 5 bases and J 5 bases; bases outside gene matches: 5. Germline V gives CDR1 SGHTA, CDR2 FQGNSA. The CDR3 covers 15 residues. This CDR3 reads CASSKRDRGNEKLFF. The DNA of the CDR3 is TGTGCCAGCAGCAAACGGGACAGGGGAAATGAAAAACTGTTTTTT.

This clonotype was picked up a small number of times. The chain links TRBV6-5 to TRBJ1-2, with D tentatively TRBD1 (5 bases). CDR1 and CDR2 from the germline V gene are MNHEY and SVGAGI. The CDR3 runs 14 residues. Between the trimmed V and J ends, which lost 0 bases and 6 bases, there was a span of 11 bases. The CDR3: CASSYSRGAHGYTF. The CDR3, as DNA: TGTGCCAGCAGTTACTCGAGGGGAGCCCATGGCTACACCTTC.

In its sample, this clonotype was seen a few times. The chain combines TRBV20-1 with TRBJ2-5, with D maybe TRBD1 (6 bases). The germline gives CDR1 DFQATT, CDR2 SNEGSKA (reference sequence). There are 14 residues in the CDR3. Between the trimmed V and J ends, which lost 6 bases and 5 bases, there was a span of 19 bases. CDR3 DNA sequence: TGCAGTGCCCGCCTCTATGGGGGCGGTGAGACCCAGTACTTC. Its protein is CSARLYGGGETQYF.

This clonotype has only a few counts. The chain combines TRBV7-2 with TRBJ2-3, with 7 bases matching TRBD1. The ends lost 5 bases at V and 4 bases at J; junction bases unmatched: 3. Germline CDR1 and CDR2: SGHTA and FQGNSA. The CDR3 is 13 residues long. The CDR3 region is CASSEGASDTQYF. CDR3 in DNA: TGTGCCAGCAGCGAGGGGGCCTCAGATACGCAGTATTTT.